This T cell receptor beta chain was observed in a study of blood T cell repertoires in COVID-19. Across the whole study: Spain, Italy and the United States supplied samples that represented acute and convalescent COVID-19. T cells, B-cell-depleted T cells, or PBMCs provided the cDNA or gDNA that served as material.

In the original workflow: Estimated nucleated cell counts came from reference gene primer amplification. Assay: immunoSEQ multiplex PCR; the TCRdb copy retains only in-frame clones and omits some. The V and J calls and clone size are taken from that table; D and trimming were inferred from the DNA. This sample yields 300,000 to 350,000 clones, of which 88% are seen a single time; under 2% belongs to the top ten. With V trimmed by 4 bases and J by 4 bases, 4 bases remained unmatched. Per the germline V gene, CDR1 is MGHDK and CDR2 is SYGVNS. This CDR3 has 14 residues. Sample: peripheral blood. The TCR originated in a woman in her twenties or thirties with COVID-19, enrolled during active disease. The chain has TRBV25-1 and TRBJ1-5; TRBD1 matches 7 bases. The CDR3 protein is CASSVTGSNQPQHF. CDR3 DNA: TGTGCCAGCAGTGTGACAGGGTCTAATCAGCCCCAGCATTTT.